One sample yielded the 19 T cell receptor beta chains listed below, sequenced in a study of T-cell reconstitution after alpha-beta-depleted transplantation in children. The TCRbeta library was prepared with unique molecular identifiers. TCRdb re-analysed the PCR reads in MiXCR, keeping a single row per CDR3 protein. The sample shows a few hundred thousand distinct CDR3 sequences, just over 20% of them seen only once. The starting material was PBMCs from the stem cell graft donor, obtained from the stem cell graft. The receptors shown here come from a human donor who donated a stem cell graft to a child with acute myeloid leukemia.

With respect to this clonotype: Likely a read error: the CDR3 ends without its conserved phenylalanine or tryptophan. The genes are TRBV24-1 and TRBJ2-5, with 9 bases aligning to TRBD2. Germline CDR1 reads KGHDR; CDR2 reads SFDVKD. There are 17 residues in the CDR3. The J segment lost 0 bases and the V segment lost 4 bases, leaving 8 bases of the junction unmatched. In DNA form, the CDR3 reads TGTGCCACCAGTGACCCTTGGCGGGAGGGATACCAAGAGACCCAGTACTAC. It specifies CATSDPWREGYQETQYY.

The CDR3 nucleotides are TGTGCCACCAGTGAGGCAGAGCGGGACGAGCAGTACTTC. Translating gives CATSEAERDEQYF. This chain connects TRBV24-1 to TRBJ2-7; D perhaps matches TRBD2 (6 bases). The V gene's germline CDR1 is KGHDR and CDR2 SFDVKD. V was clipped by 4 bases and J by 5 bases, with 11 bases between them. The CDR3 length is 13 residues.

This clonotype was counted between two and nine times. The J gene is TRBJ2-1, the V gene TRBV5-1, with no clear D. V lost 3 bases and J lost 5, with 21 bases in between. The CDR3 is made up of 17 amino acids. CDR1 SGHRS and CDR2 YFSETQ come from the germline V gene. The CDR3 DNA is TGCGCCAGCAGCTCCAAATTGCAGGCCACAGCCCACAATGAGCAGTTCTTC. Residues: CASSSKLQATAHNEQFF.

This chain uses TRBV2 with TRBJ2-2, with 7 nucleotides matching TRBD1. Germline V gene sequence: CDR1 SNHLY, CDR2 FYNNEI. The CDR3 runs 14 residues. J lost 6 bases, V lost 4 bases, and 5 bases had no gene match. CDR3 nucleotides: TGTGCCAGCAGTGTAAAACAGGGGTCCGGGGAGCTGTTTTTT. Its protein product is CASSVKQGSGELFF. The entire variable domain, with the rest obtained from reference TRBV2 and TRBJ2-2, is as follows: EPEVTQTPSHQVTQMGQEVILRCVPISNHLYFYWYRQILGQKVEFLVSFYNNEISEKSEIFDDQFSVERPDGSNFTLKIRSTKLEDSAMYFCASSVKQGSGELFFGEGSRLTVL.

Ten or more counts support this clonotype. The V call is TRBV29-1, the J call TRBJ2-7; D possibly corresponds to TRBD2 (5 bases). CDR3 length: 14 amino acids. Per germline, CDR1 SQVTM and CDR2 ANQGSEA. The ends were cut back, 0 bases at V and 0 bases at J, with 9 bases in the middle. CDR3 in DNA: TGCAGCGTTGAAGACGGGGATTCCTCCTACGAGCAGTACTTC. This encodes CSVEDGDSSYEQYF.

This clonotype was seen a handful of times. This rearrangement joins TRBV7-3 to TRBJ2-2; no clear D. CDR3 length equals 17 residues. Germline CDR1 SGHTA, CDR2 FQGTGA. With 7 bases removed from V and 2 bases from J, the gap between germline ends came to 20 bases. The CDR3 sequence is CASTAFRLAANTGELFF. The CDR3 DNA reads TGTGCCAGCACCGCCTTTAGGTTAGCAGCCAACACCGGGGAGCTGTTTTTT.

This clonotype was seen ten or more times. The chain couples TRBV20-1 to TRBJ2-5, with D unclear. CDR1 is DFQATT, CDR2 SNEGSKA, per germline (reference sequence). The V end was cut by 5 bases, the J end by 5 bases, with 6 bases between. CDR3 size: 10 residues. CDR3 sequence: CSASLETQYF. The CDR3 DNA reads TGCAGTGCTTCACTCGAGACCCAGTACTTC.

V usage is TRBV29-1 and J usage is TRBJ2-2; D tentatively fits TRBD1 or TRBD2 (6 bases each). The CDR3 has 15 residues. Between the trimmed V and J ends, which lost 3 bases and 3 bases, there was a span of 14 bases. CDR1 and CDR2 from the germline V gene are SQVTM and ANQGSEA. The CDR3 region is CSVESGGRYTGELFF. The CDR3 region has the DNA TGCAGCGTTGAGTCCGGGGGCCGGTACACCGGGGAGCTGTTTTTT.

Notes on this clonotype: A read error is possible here, since a much larger clone lies one base away. The rearrangement joins TRBV29-1 to TRBJ2-5; D possibly corresponds to TRBD2 (5 bases). CDR3 size: 12 residues. CDR1 and CDR2 (germline): SQVTM, ANQGSEA. The CDR3 sequence: CSVEPGTETHYF. CDR3 nucleotides: TGCAGCGTCGAACCGGGAACTGAGACCCATTACTTC.

This chain links TRBV5-5 with TRBJ2-7; D is perhaps TRBD2 (6 bases). This CDR3 has 15 residues. Germline CDR1 and CDR2: SGHKS and YYEKEE (reference sequence). V lost 0 bases to trimming and J lost 0 bases, with 10 bases between them. The chain's CDR3 is CASSLAAGRSYEQYF. CDR3 bases: TGTGCCAGCAGCTTGGCAGCGGGCCGCTCCTACGAGCAGTACTTC. Full variable domain (remainder filled in from reference TRBV5-5 and TRBJ2-7): DAGVTQSPTHLIKTRGQQVTLRCSPISGHKSVSWYQQVLGQGPQFIFQYYEKEERGRGNFPDRFSARQFPNYSSELNVNALLLGDSALYLCASSLAAGRSYEQYFGPGTRLTVT.

The sample holds a few counts of this clonotype. V gene TRBV5-1 combines with J gene TRBJ2-5; tentatively, D is TRBD1 (6 bases). The CDR3 sequence is 14 residues long. Trimming left V 0 bases short and J 3 bases short, with 9 bases between. Germline values: CDR1 SGHRS, CDR2 YFSETQ. CDR3 coding DNA: TGCGCCAGCAGCTTGGGGACAGAGGAAGAGACCCAGTACTTC. Its protein is CASSLGTEEETQYF.

The chain uses TRBV11-2 and TRBJ2-7; 9 nucleotides align to TRBD2. The CDR3 totals 18 residues. V was pared by 0 bases and J by 3 bases, with 12 bases of the junction left unmatched. Germline V gives CDR1 SGHAT, CDR2 FQNNGV. The DNA of the CDR3 is TGTGCCAGCAGCTTAGATCTCCTAGCGGGACCTAGGGGCTACGAGCAGTACTTC. Protein sequence: CASSLDLLAGPRGYEQYF.

This clonotype was found many times. The chain is built from TRBV20-1 and TRBJ2-3; the match to TRBD2 covers 12 bases. V lost 1 base and J lost 0; bases outside the gene matches: 17. Germline-derived CDR1 and CDR2 are DFQATT and SNEGSKA (reference sequence). CDR3 size: 21 residues. This CDR3 is CSARASYPRPSGRASTDTQYF. The CDR3 region has the DNA TGCAGTGCTAGAGCGTCCTACCCCCGCCCTAGCGGGAGGGCTAGCACAGATACGCAGTATTTT.

This clonotype was counted a few times. This chain links TRBV29-1 with TRBJ2-7; 15 nucleotides line up with TRBD2. Germline values: CDR1 SQVTM, CDR2 ANQGSEA. The CDR3 runs to 15 residues. V gave up 6 bases and J gave up 3 bases; unmatched junction bases: 6. The CDR3 loop is CSVAGLAGGDYEQYF. CDR3 nucleotide sequence: TGCAGCGTAGCCGGACTAGCGGGAGGGGACTACGAGCAGTACTTC.

This clonotype showed up just a few times. V gene TRBV5-1 combines with J gene TRBJ1-4; 7 bases map to TRBD1. J gave up 5 bases and V 4 bases, and 5 bases lay outside the gene matches. The CDR3 is 14 amino acids. Looked up from germline, CDR1 is SGHRS and CDR2 is YFSETQ. In nucleotides, the CDR3 is TGCGCCAGCAGCAAGGGACAGCCGAATGAAAAACTGTTTTTT. Its protein is CASSKGQPNEKLFF.

The CDR3 coding sequence is TGTGCCAGCTGTTTTGGCCCGAAGACTAGCGGGAGGGGATCCAATGAGCAGTTCTTC. This translates into CASCFGPKTSGRGSNEQFF. This chain uses TRBV6-4 with TRBJ2-1; TRBD2 matches at 14 bases. CDR1 MRHNA and CDR2 SNTAGT come from the germline V gene. The CDR3 is 19 residues long. The V and J ends lost 8 bases and 6 bases, in that order; junction bases with no gene match: 18.

CDR3 in DNA: TGTGCCAGCAGCTCGCTGAGGGTGCAGGAGACCCAGTACTTC. This translates into CASSSLRVQETQYF. This chain uses TRBV12-3 or TRBV12-4 with TRBJ2-5; D might be TRBD2 (5 bases). CDR3 size: 14 residues. The ends were cut back, 6 bases at V and 5 bases at J, with 16 bases in the middle.

This clonotype was picked up many times. The chain uses TRBV5-1 and TRBJ2-1; weak D call: TRBD1 (6 bases). This CDR3 comprises 14 residues. V was shortened by 2 bases and J by 5 bases, with 11 bases between the two germline ends. Germline assignment: CDR1 SGHRS and CDR2 YFSETQ. The CDR3 region is CASSFRDTNNEQFF. The DNA of the CDR3 is TGCGCCAGCAGCTTCCGGGACACCAACAATGAGCAGTTCTTC. The full variable domain, completed using reference TRBV5-1 and TRBJ2-1, is KAGVTQTPRYLIKTRGQQVTLSCSPISGHRSVSWYQQTPGQGLQFLFEYFSETQRNKGNFPGRFSGRQFSNSRSEMNVSTLELGDSALYLCASSFRDTNNEQFFGPGTRLTVL.

This clonotype was found a few times. The chain employs TRBV29-1 and TRBJ2-3; maybe TRBD1 (5 bases). V lost 3 bases to trimming and J lost 1 base, with 11 bases between them. The CDR3 is made up of 14 amino acids. CDR1 and CDR2 (germline): SQVTM, ANQGSEA. CDR3 DNA sequence: TGCAGCGTTGACAAAGGGGTTGGCACAGATACGCAGTATTTT. Protein sequence: CSVDKGVGTDTQYF.